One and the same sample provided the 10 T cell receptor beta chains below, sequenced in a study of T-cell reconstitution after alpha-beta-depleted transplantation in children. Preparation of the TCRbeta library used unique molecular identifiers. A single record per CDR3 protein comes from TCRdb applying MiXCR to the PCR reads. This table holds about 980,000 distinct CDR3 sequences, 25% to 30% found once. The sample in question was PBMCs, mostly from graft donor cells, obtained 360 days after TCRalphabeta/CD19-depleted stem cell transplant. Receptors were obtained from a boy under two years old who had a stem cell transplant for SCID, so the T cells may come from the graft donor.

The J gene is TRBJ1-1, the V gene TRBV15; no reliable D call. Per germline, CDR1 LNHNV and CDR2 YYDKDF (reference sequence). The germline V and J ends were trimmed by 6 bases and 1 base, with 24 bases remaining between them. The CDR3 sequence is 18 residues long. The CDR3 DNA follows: TGTGCCACCAGGGGTCTGGAGAGGAGTCTCTTCCAGAACACTGAAGCTTTCTTT. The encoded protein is CATRGLERSLFQNTEAFF.

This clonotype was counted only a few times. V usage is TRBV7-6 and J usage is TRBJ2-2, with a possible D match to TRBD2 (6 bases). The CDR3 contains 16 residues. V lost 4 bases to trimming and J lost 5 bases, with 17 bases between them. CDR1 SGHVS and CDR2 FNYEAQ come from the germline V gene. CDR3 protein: CASSSGGGLLTGELFF. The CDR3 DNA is TGTGCCAGCAGCTCTGGGGGAGGTTTGCTGACCGGGGAGCTGTTTTTT.

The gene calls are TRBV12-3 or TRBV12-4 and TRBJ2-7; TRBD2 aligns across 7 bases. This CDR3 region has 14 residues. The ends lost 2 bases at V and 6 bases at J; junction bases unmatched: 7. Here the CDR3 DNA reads TGTGCCAGCAGTTTATCGGGGAGGGTGGGCGAGCAGTACTTC. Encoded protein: CASSLSGRVGEQYF.

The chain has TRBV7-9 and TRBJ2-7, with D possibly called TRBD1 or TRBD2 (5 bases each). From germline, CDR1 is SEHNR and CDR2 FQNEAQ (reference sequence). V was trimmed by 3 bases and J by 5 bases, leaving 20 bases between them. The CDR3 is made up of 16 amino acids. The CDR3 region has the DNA TGTGCCAGCAGCTTTTTAGTTTCCGGGACCTTCGACGAGCAGTACTTC. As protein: CASSFLVSGTFDEQYF.

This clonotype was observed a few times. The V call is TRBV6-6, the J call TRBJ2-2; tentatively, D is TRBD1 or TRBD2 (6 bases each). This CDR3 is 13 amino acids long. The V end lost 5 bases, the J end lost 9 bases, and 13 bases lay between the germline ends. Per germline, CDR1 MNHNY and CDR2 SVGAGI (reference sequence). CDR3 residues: CASSGGPWRELFF. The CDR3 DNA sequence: TGTGCCAGCAGTGGGGGGCCCTGGAGGGAGCTGTTTTTT.

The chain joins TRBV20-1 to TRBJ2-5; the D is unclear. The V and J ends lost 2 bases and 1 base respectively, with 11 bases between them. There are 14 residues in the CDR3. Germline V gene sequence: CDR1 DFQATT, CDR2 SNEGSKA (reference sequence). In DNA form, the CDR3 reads TGCAGTGCTAGACGACGGTCGTTCCAAGAGACCCAGTACTTC. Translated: CSARRRSFQETQYF.

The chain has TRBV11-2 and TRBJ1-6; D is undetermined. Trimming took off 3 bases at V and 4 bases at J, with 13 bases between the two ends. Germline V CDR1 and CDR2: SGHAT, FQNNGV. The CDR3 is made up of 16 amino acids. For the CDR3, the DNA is TGTGCCAGCAGCTTCGGACTACGGCGTTATAATTCACCCCTCCACTTT. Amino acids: CASSFGLRRYNSPLHF.

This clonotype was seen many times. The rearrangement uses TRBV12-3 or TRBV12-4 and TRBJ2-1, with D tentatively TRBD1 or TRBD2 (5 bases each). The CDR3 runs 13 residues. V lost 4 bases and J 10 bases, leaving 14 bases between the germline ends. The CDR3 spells CASSSIMGVEQFF. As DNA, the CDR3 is TGTGCCAGCAGTTCTATTATGGGGGTGGAGCAGTTCTTC.

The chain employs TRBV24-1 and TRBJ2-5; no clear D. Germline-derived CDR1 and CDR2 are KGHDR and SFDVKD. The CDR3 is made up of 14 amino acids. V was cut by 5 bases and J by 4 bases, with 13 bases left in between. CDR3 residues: CATSGPPNRETQYF. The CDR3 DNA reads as TGTGCCACCAGTGGTCCACCCAATCGAGAGACCCAGTACTTC.

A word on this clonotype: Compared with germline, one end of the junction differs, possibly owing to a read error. CDR3 DNA sequence: TGCGCCAGCAGCTTGCGGGACCGGAAGGACTTC. It encodes CASSLRDRKDF. The chain carries TRBV5-1 and TRBJ2-7, with D perhaps being TRBD1 or TRBD2 (5 bases each). The CDR3 has 11 amino acids. From germline, CDR1 is SGHRS and CDR2 YFSETQ.